This T cell receptor beta chain originates from a study of OX40 agonist ivuxolimab in advanced cancers. Here immunoSEQ multiplex PCR was the method, and the copy in TCRdb shows in-frame clones only, minus some. Among approximately 47,000 clones, around nine tenths were seen once, and the ten largest hold under 10%. The CDR3 has 16 amino acids. Germline V lookup: CDR1 SGDLS, CDR2 YYNGEE. V lost 3 bases and J lost 0, with 12 bases in between. This TCR derives from an adult with an advanced solid tumor such as melanoma, head and neck, liver or kidney cancer. The sample consisted of CD4+ or CD8+ T cells sorted from blood, taken in a trial of the OX40 agonist ivuxolimab. The chain combines TRBV9 with TRBJ1-4; D unclear. The CDR3: CASSGEKGSTNEKLFF. CDR3 DNA: TGTGCCAGCAGCGGAGAAAAAGGGTCAACTAATGAAAAACTGTTTTTT. Supplemented by reference TRBV9 and TRBJ1-4, the full variable domain reads DSGVTQTPKHLITATGQRVTLRCSPRSGDLSVYWYQQSLDQGLQFLIQYYNGEERAKGNILERFSAQQFPDLHSELNLSSLELGDSALYFCASSGEKGSTNEKLFFGSGTQLSVL.